This TCR beta chain was observed in a study of vaccination and CD4 T cells after COVID-19. Whole-study context: Participants, all vaccine recipients, received two doses of either BNT162b2 or mRNA-1273. Study-wide results and limits: Analysis of convalescent patients found that 304 of 307 vaccine-specific clones were spike mono-reactive.

This clonotype occurred a few times. Its target is not known. CDR3 length: 13 residues. CDR1 is SGHTA and CDR2 is FQGTGA in the germline V gene. V was cut by 5 bases and J by 5 bases, with 12 bases left in between. Specified treatment: approximately nine-day PBMC culture with coronavirus spike peptide pools or control peptides (ViraFEST assay). The collection of CD4+ T cells from the unexposed donor took place before the COVID-19 pandemic (2011-2018). Contingent on cell availability, unexposed-donor CD4+ T cells were interrogated with SARS-CoV-2 S/N and four cold-coronavirus spikes. At the Johns Hopkins FTIC core, DNA taken from cultured CD4+ T cells was sequenced by way of the Oncomine TCR Beta short-read assay. The authors extracted genomic DNA from cultured CD4+ T cells. TCRdb reprocessed the PCR reads with MiXCR, giving one entry per CDR3 protein. In the table there are about 6,300 distinct CDR3 sequences, around 34% of which are singletons.

Sequencing used CD4+ T cells from blood, cultured in vitro. J is TRBJ2-5 and V is TRBV7-3; D ambiguous. This sequence originates from a human donor in good health. The chain's CDR3 is CASSRKPQETQYF. The CDR3 DNA follows: TGTGCCAGCAGCCGAAAACCCCAGGAGACCCAGTACTTC.